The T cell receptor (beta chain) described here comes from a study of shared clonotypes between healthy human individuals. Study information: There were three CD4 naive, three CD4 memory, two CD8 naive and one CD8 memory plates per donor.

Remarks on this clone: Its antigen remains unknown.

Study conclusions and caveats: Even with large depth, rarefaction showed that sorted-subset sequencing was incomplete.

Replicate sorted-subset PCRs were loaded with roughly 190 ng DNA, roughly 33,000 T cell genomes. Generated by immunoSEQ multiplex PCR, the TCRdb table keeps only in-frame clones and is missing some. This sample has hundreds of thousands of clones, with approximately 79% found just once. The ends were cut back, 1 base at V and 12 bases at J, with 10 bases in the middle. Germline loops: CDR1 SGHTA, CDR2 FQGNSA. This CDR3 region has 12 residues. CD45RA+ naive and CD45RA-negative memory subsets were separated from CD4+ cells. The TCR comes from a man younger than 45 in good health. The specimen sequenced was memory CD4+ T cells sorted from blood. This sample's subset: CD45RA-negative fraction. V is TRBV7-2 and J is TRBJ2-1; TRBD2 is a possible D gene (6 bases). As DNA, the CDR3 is TGTGCCAGCAGCTTAGTATCTAGCGCGCAGTTCTTC. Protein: CASSLVSSAQFF.